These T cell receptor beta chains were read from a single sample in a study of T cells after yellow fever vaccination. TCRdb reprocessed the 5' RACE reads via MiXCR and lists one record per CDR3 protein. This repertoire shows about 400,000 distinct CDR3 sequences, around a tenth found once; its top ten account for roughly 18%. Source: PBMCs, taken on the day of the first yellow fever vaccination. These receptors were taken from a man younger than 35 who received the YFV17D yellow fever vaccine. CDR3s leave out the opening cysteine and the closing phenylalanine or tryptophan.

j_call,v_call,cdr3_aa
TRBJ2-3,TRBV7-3,ASSSSGSSTDTQY
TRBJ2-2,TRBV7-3,ASSLTSGEYTGELF
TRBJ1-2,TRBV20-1,SASGGRGNYGYT
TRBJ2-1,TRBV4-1,ASSQTWTDYNEQF
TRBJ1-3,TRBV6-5,ASSSETGRYSGNTIY
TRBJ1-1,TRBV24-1,ATSGLGGDTEAF
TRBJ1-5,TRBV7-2,ASSLVMANQPQH
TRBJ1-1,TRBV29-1,SVVGDWNTEAF
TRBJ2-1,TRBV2,ASQWTTATDEQF
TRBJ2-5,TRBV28,ASSLLDLSKETQY
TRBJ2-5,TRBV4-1,ASSQATGRQETQY
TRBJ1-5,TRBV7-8,ASSLGGGHGGQPQH
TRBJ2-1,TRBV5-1,ASSRRGPYNEQF
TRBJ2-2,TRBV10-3,AISDSQLGRSTGELF
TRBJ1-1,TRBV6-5,ASSYWRGSHSEAF
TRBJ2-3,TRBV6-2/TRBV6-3,ASTNPLRGGGADDTQY
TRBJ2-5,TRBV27,ASSSGQGSAETQY
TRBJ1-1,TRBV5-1,ASSLMGASEAF
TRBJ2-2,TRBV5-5,ASSQDSGFTGELF
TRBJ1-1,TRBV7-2,ASSSHHGTEAF
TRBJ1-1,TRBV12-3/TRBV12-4,ASSKTLNTEAF
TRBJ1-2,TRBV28,ASSSGQGAYVYT
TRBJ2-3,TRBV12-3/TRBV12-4,ASSLVPYTQY
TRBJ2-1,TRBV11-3,ASSNRGHEQF
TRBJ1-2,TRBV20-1,SARSHRGGGYT
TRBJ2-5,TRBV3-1,ASSPLRGSGADETQY
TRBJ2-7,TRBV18,ASSPVGQGYEQY
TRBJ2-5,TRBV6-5,ASSYSQGGQTQY
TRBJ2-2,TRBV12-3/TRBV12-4,ASSFTRTGVGEELF